These 30 T cell receptor beta chains were all obtained from the same sample, sequenced in a study of Ad26.COV2.S vaccination and SARS-CoV-2 variants. The treatment: about 20 received Ad26.COV2.S at low or high dose, single or two shots; about five received placebo; per-sample allocation not given. Following the first vaccine or placebo injection, samples were taken on day 63. Clones were sequenced by immunoSEQ multiplex PCR, and TCRdb holds only the in-frame ones, with some missing. This table has more than 250,000 clones, 87% appearing once. The sequenced sample was peripheral blood, obtained in a trial of Ad26.COV2.S vaccine versus placebo. Receptor source: a person between 18 and 65 years old who received the Ad26.COV2.S COVID-19 vaccine or a placebo.

CDR3 nucleotide sequence: TGTGCCAGCAGATGGGTAACGTGCGAAACAGGGGATACCGGGGAGCTGTTTTTT. It encodes CASRWVTCETGDTGELFF. The chain couples TRBV7-8 to TRBJ2-2, with 7 bases identical to TRBD1. V trimming: 6 bases; J trimming: 5 bases; junction bases outside the gene matches: 18. The CDR3 totals 18 residues. Germline V CDR1 and CDR2: SGHVS, FQNEAQ.

CDR3 amino acids: CASSVISSVFYGYTF. CDR3 nucleotide sequence: TGTGCCAGTAGTGTAATTTCGTCCGTTTTCTATGGCTACACCTTC. The V gene is TRBV19, the J gene TRBJ1-2; D unresolved. Germline V gene lookup returns CDR1 LNHDA and CDR2 SQIVND (reference sequence). V lost 5 bases and J lost 4, with 17 bases in between. The CDR3 has 15 residues.

The V call is TRBV4-2, the J call TRBJ1-6; D is undetermined. Deletions cut 4 bases from V and 3 bases from J, with 13 bases between. Germline-derived CDR1 and CDR2 are LGHNA and YNFKEQ. The CDR3 is made up of 16 amino acids. CDR3 sequence reads: CASSPAGKGYNSPLHF. The CDR3 nucleotides are TGTGCCAGCAGCCCCGCTGGGAAGGGCTATAATTCACCCCTCCACTTT.

This chain links TRBV12-3 or TRBV12-4 with TRBJ2-7; no reliable D call. This CDR3 comprises 13 residues. The V gene lost 4 bases and the J gene lost 0 bases, with 7 bases spanning the gap. In DNA form, the CDR3 reads TGTGCCAGCAGTTACGAGCTCTCCTACGAGCAGTACTTC. Its protein product is CASSYELSYEQYF.

To note about this clone: At the DNA level, this CDR3 is encoded by other sequences in the same sample as well. The chain recombines TRBV6-5 with TRBJ1-2; D possibly corresponds to TRBD1 (5 bases). CDR3 length: 11 amino acids. Germline-derived CDR1 and CDR2 are MNHEY and SVGAGI. The germline V and J ends were trimmed by 8 bases and 2 bases, with 6 bases remaining between them. As DNA, the CDR3 is TGTGCCAGCCGGGGCAACTATGGCTACACCTTC. It is translated as CASRGNYGYTF.

This clone was counted between two and nine times. This chain links TRBV18 with TRBJ1-2, with D perhaps matching TRBD1 (5 bases). V lost 2 bases to trimming and J lost 3 bases, with 7 bases between them. The CDR3 sequence is 13 residues long. Germline values: CDR1 KGHSH, CDR2 LQKENI. CDR3 region: CASSPGTDYGYTF. CDR3 in DNA: TGTGCCAGCTCACCAGGGACGGACTATGGCTACACCTTC.

This chain connects TRBV18 to TRBJ1-2; D possibly corresponds to TRBD1 (6 bases). V lost 6 bases and J lost 4, with 12 bases in between. This CDR3 has 13 residues. Germline loops: CDR1 KGHSH, CDR2 LQKENI. The CDR3 DNA is TGTGCCAGCTCTCCTACAGGGCCCTATGGCTACACCTTC. Amino acid sequence: CASSPTGPYGYTF.

This chain uses TRBV30 with TRBJ1-6; D perhaps matches TRBD1 (6 bases). V lost 1 base, J lost 2 bases, and 12 bases lay in between. Looked up from germline, CDR1 is GTSNPN and CDR2 is SVGIG (reference sequence). The CDR3 length is 16 residues. The CDR3 DNA sequence: TGTGCCTGGAGTGAGCCCGGACAGCCCTATAATTCACCCCTCCACTTT. Its protein product is CAWSEPGQPYNSPLHF.

The chain carries TRBV6-1 and TRBJ2-7; TRBD1 matches at 9 bases. J lost 2 bases, V lost 2 bases, and 4 bases had no gene match. Looked up from germline, CDR1 is MNHNS and CDR2 is SASEGT. The CDR3 consists of 15 residues. The CDR3 nucleotides are TGTGCCAGCAGTGAACCGACAGGGGGGGCCTACGAGCAGTACTTC. Its translation: CASSEPTGGAYEQYF.

The sample holds a few counts of this clone. The rearrangement links TRBV5-1 to TRBJ1-2; D gene ambiguous. Germline V gene sequence: CDR1 SGHRS, CDR2 YFSETQ. The CDR3 totals 16 residues. Trimming left V 1 base short and J 2 bases short, with 15 bases between. The CDR3 DNA reads TGCGCCAGCAGCTTGTTAGAGGCGGGGAAAAACTATGGCTACACCTTC. It encodes CASSLLEAGKNYGYTF.

The gene calls are TRBV3-1 (or the pseudogene TRBV3-2) and TRBJ2-3; 7 nucleotides line up with TRBD1. From germline, CDR1 is LGHDT and CDR2 YNNKEL (reference sequence). CDR3 length equals 15 residues. V shed 7 bases, J shed 5 bases, and the junction held 12 bases outside the gene matches. CDR3 loop: CASKQGLESGDTQYF. For the CDR3, the DNA is TGTGCCAGCAAACAGGGGCTCGAGTCCGGAGATACGCAGTATTTT.

This clone has a single count. The chain carries TRBV6-5 and TRBJ2-7; no reliable D call. Trimming took 2 bases from V and 4 from J, leaving 15 bases between them. The CDR3 contains 15 residues. CDR1 and CDR2 from the germline V gene are MNHEY and SVGAGI. This CDR3 reads CASSYSQAKLYEQYF. The CDR3 DNA reads as TGTGCCAGCAGTTACAGTCAGGCAAAGCTTTACGAGCAGTACTTC.

This sequence joins TRBV12-5 and TRBJ2-2; tentative D call: TRBD1 (6 bases). Germline lookup yields CDR1 LGHNT and CDR2 FRNRAP. The germline V and J ends were trimmed by 10 bases and 7 bases, with 13 bases remaining between them. The CDR3 loop spans 12 amino acids. CDR3 coding DNA: TGTGCTACTCGGACAGCCGGCGGGGAGCTGTTTTTT. It encodes CATRTAGGELFF.

The gene calls are TRBV23-1 and TRBJ2-2, with D hard to call. TRBV23-1 is an ORF for which the function is uncertain. CDR3 length equals 13 residues. V lost 9 bases and J lost 1, with 9 bases in between. CDR3 in amino acids: CARGRKNTGELFF. In DNA, the CDR3 is TGCGCCAGAGGACGGAAGAACACCGGGGAGCTGTTTTTT.

The genes are TRBV19 and TRBJ2-2; D not certain. Trimming pared 6 bases from V and 6 bases from J, leaving 8 bases between. CDR1 and CDR2 (germline): LNHDA, SQIVND (reference sequence). This CDR3 spans 12 amino acids. The chain's CDR3 is CASRGVAGELFF. The CDR3 region has the DNA TGTGCCAGTAGGGGCGTTGCCGGGGAGCTGTTTTTT.

The V call is TRBV6-5, the J call TRBJ1-4; no clear D. Germline CDR1 is MNHEY and CDR2 is SVGAGI. V lost 6 bases to trimming and J lost 0 bases, with 11 bases between them. The CDR3 consists of 15 residues. Here the CDR3 reads CASSPDLTTNEKLFF. In nucleotides, the CDR3 is TGTGCCAGCAGCCCGGACCTTACAACTAATGAAAAACTGTTTTTT.

The chain recombines TRBV5-5 with TRBJ2-7; TRBD2 matches at 11 bases. J was trimmed by 4 bases and V by 4 bases; bases with no gene match: 4. In germline, CDR1 is SGHKS, CDR2 YYEKEE (reference sequence). The CDR3 is 14 amino acids. CDR3 sequence: CASSTRLAGYEQYF. The CDR3, as DNA: TGTGCCAGCAGCACTCGACTAGCGGGGTACGAGCAGTACTTC.

The gene calls are TRBV4-1 and TRBJ1-1; tentative D call: TRBD1 (5 bases). There are 14 residues in the CDR3. Germline V CDR1 and CDR2: MGHRA, YSYEKL. V gave up 2 bases and J gave up 5 bases, with 12 bases separating them. The CDR3 protein is CASSQREGRTEAFF. The CDR3 DNA follows: TGCGCCAGCAGCCAAAGGGAGGGGAGGACTGAAGCTTTCTTT.

The rearrangement links TRBV24-1 to TRBJ2-2; TRBD1 is a possible D gene (5 bases). With 2 bases removed from V and 7 bases from J, the gap between germline ends came to 13 bases. The CDR3 totals 15 residues. CDR1 is KGHDR and CDR2 is SFDVKD in the germline V gene. CDR3 in amino acids: CATSDSGSQGGELFF. Here the CDR3 DNA reads TGTGCCACCAGTGATTCAGGGTCCCAGGGCGGGGAGCTGTTTTTT.

CDR3 in DNA: TGTGCCAGCAGCTCCGACAGCGTCTACGAGCAGTACTTC. Protein product: CASSSDSVYEQYF. The chain employs TRBV27 and TRBJ2-7, with TRBD1 as a possible D gene (5 bases). The CDR3 has 13 amino acids. Trimming stripped 6 bases from V and 3 bases from J, with 12 bases between. Germline loops: CDR1 MNHEY, CDR2 SMNVEV (reference sequence).

The V gene is TRBV7-2, the J gene TRBJ1-1, with 9 positions matching TRBD1. CDR1 and CDR2 from the germline V gene are SGHTA and FQGNSA. Trimming removed 5 bases from V and 5 bases from J; junction bases left unmatched: 6. This CDR3 spans 14 amino acids. The CDR3 sequence: CASSGTGRITEAFF. The CDR3 DNA reads as TGTGCCAGCAGCGGGACAGGGCGAATAACTGAAGCTTTCTTT.

J is TRBJ1-2 and V is TRBV30; no reliable D call. The CDR3 covers 12 residues. V lost 5 bases and J lost 4, with 11 bases in between. Germline V gives CDR1 GTSNPN, CDR2 SVGIG (reference sequence). The CDR3 protein is CAWGTGSYGYTF. CDR3 nucleotide sequence: TGTGCCTGGGGCACCGGCAGCTATGGCTACACCTTC.

The genes are TRBV18 and TRBJ2-2; TRBD1 matches 10 bases. V was clipped by 3 bases and J by 2 bases; unmatched bases: 3. The CDR3 spans 16 residues. CDR1 and CDR2 (germline): KGHSH, LQKENI. As DNA, the CDR3 is TGTGCCAGCTCACCGGGACAGGGGTCAAACACCGGGGAGCTGTTTTTT. Its protein is CASSPGQGSNTGELFF.

The chain combines TRBV10-3 with TRBJ1-4; D remains unclear. Germline lookup yields CDR1 ENHRY and CDR2 SYGVKD. Trimming stripped 10 bases from V and 0 bases from J, with 12 bases between. The CDR3 runs to 14 residues. The CDR3 DNA sequence: TGTGCCACGCAAGGGAGTGCAACTAATGAAAAACTGTTTTTT. Amino acid sequence: CATQGSATNEKLFF.

The chain carries TRBV4-1 and TRBJ1-1, with 8 bases matching TRBD1. CDR1 is MGHRA and CDR2 is YSYEKL in the germline V gene. The CDR3 loop spans 19 amino acids. The V and J ends lost 4 bases and 3 bases, in that order; junction bases with no gene match: 19. The CDR3 reads CASSLYPFGQGLVDTEAFF. The CDR3 DNA reads as TGCGCCAGCAGCCTTTATCCATTTGGACAGGGCTTGGTGGACACTGAAGCTTTCTTT.

V gene TRBV2 combines with J gene TRBJ2-1; D is possibly TRBD2 (5 bases). V lost 4 bases and J 4 bases, leaving 11 bases between the germline ends. Germline CDR1 and CDR2: SNHLY and FYNNEI. There are 14 residues in the CDR3. In DNA form, the CDR3 reads TGTGCCAGCAGTGCGGTTTCGGGATACAATGAGCAGTTCTTC. Its translation: CASSAVSGYNEQFF.

The chain links TRBV7-5 to TRBJ2-4. TRBV7-5 is annotated as a pseudogene. The length of the CDR3 is 14 residues. CDR3 sequence: CVRSLGGAKNIQYF. In DNA, the CDR3 is TGTGTCAGAAGCTTAGGGGGAGCCAAAAACATTCAGTACTTC.

The chain uses TRBV19 and TRBJ1-1, with D unclear. The CDR3 length is 14 residues. V was clipped by 5 bases and J by 2 bases, with 12 bases between them. Germline V gene lookup returns CDR1 LNHDA and CDR2 SQIVND (reference sequence). CDR3 loop: CASSFWNENTEAFF. CDR3 in DNA: TGTGCCAGTAGTTTTTGGAACGAAAACACTGAAGCTTTCTTT.

The rearrangement links TRBV7-2 to TRBJ2-1; TRBD1 might be the D (5 bases). Germline V gene lookup returns CDR1 SGHTA and CDR2 FQGNSA. Trimming stripped 7 bases from V and 0 bases from J, with 19 bases between. There are 17 residues in the CDR3. The CDR3 here is CASTPQGPTGSYNEQFF. In DNA, the CDR3 is TGTGCCAGCACCCCCCAGGGCCCTACGGGCTCCTACAATGAGCAGTTCTTC.

The J gene is TRBJ1-1, the V gene TRBV9; the D gene is possibly TRBD1 (5 bases). Germline CDR1 and CDR2: SGDLS and YYNGEE. The CDR3 extends over 14 amino acids. Trimming stripped 4 bases from V and 1 base from J, with 11 bases between. The CDR3 bases are TGTGCCAGCAGCCCTCAAACAGGGAACACTGAAGCTTTCTTT. As protein: CASSPQTGNTEAFF.